Below, 4 T cell receptor beta chains from the same sample are listed, as sequenced in a study of blood T cell repertoires in COVID-19. Sequenced by immunoSEQ multiplex PCR; TCRdb stores in-frame clones only, minus some. The table has 350,000 to 450,000 clones, roughly 90% seen once. Material: PBMCs or T cells enriched from blood (not recorded which). The receptors come from a woman under 30 who had been exposed to COVID-19.

The rearrangement joins TRBV28 to TRBJ2-7; 10 bases match TRBD1. CDR1 is MDHEN and CDR2 is SYDVKM in the germline V gene. V trimming: 6 bases; J trimming: 3 bases; junction bases outside the gene matches: 8. The CDR3 is 15 residues long. CDR3 amino acids: CASRPAGQGYYEQYF. DNA of the CDR3: TGTGCCAGCAGGCCTGCGGGACAGGGGTACTACGAGCAGTACTTC.

The chain joins TRBV6-5 to TRBJ2-1; tentative D call: TRBD2 (6 bases). This CDR3 is 15 amino acids long. The germline V and J ends were trimmed by 5 bases and 3 bases, with 14 bases remaining between them. Germline loops: CDR1 MNHEY, CDR2 SVGAGI. CDR3 residues: CASSTLAAIYNEQFF. The CDR3 nucleotides read TGTGCCAGCAGTACCTTAGCGGCCATCTACAATGAGCAGTTCTTC.

V is TRBV6-5 and J is TRBJ2-7; D not resolved. This CDR3 contains 12 residues. V was pared by 7 bases and J by 1 base, with 8 bases between. CDR1 is MNHEY and CDR2 is SVGAGI in the germline V gene. The CDR3 DNA reads TGTGCCAGCACCACACAGTCCTACGAGCAGTACTTC. Residues: CASTTQSYEQYF.

The chain has TRBV7-9 and TRBJ2-2, with D uncertain. The CDR3 sequence is 12 residues long. Deletions cut 5 bases from V and 6 bases from J, with 7 bases between. The germline gives CDR1 SEHNR, CDR2 FQNEAQ (reference sequence). CDR3: CASSHQAGELFF. DNA for the CDR3: TGTGCCAGCAGCCACCAGGCCGGGGAGCTGTTTTTT.